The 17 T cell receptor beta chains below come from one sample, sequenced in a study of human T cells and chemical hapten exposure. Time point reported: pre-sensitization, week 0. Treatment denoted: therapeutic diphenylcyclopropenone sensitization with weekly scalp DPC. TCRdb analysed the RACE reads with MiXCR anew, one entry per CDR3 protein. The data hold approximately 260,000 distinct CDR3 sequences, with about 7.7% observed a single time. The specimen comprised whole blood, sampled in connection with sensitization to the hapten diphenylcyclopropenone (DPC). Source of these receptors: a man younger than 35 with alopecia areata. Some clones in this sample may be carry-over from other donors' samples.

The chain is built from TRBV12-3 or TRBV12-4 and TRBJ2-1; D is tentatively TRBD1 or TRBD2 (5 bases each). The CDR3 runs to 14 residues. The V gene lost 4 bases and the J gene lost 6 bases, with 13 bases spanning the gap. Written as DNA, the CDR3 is TGTGCCAGCAGTTCGGGGACCGTCAGCAATGAGCAGTTCTTC. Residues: CASSSGTVSNEQFF.

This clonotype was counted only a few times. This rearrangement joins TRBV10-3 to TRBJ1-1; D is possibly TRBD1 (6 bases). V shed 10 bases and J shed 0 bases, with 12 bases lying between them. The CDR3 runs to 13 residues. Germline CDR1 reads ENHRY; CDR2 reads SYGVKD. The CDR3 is CATTDRMNTEAFF. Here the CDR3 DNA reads TGTGCCACCACAGACAGGATGAACACTGAAGCTTTCTTT.

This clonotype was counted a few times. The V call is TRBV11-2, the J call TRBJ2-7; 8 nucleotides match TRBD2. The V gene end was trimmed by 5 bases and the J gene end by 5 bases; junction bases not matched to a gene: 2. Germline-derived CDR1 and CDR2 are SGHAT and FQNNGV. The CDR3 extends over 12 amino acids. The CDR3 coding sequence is TGTGCCAGCAGCCCCGGGAGGGACGAGCAGTACTTC. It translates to CASSPGRDEQYF.

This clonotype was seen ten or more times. The CDR3 sequence is CASRLDGNQPQHF. In nucleotides, the CDR3 is TGTGCCAGCAGATTGGACGGAAATCAGCCCCAGCATTTT. V and J are TRBV7-2 and TRBJ1-5, with D unclear. Germline CDR1 reads SGHTA; CDR2 reads FQGNSA. This CDR3 comprises 13 residues. Deletions cut 6 bases from V and 4 bases from J, with 10 bases between.

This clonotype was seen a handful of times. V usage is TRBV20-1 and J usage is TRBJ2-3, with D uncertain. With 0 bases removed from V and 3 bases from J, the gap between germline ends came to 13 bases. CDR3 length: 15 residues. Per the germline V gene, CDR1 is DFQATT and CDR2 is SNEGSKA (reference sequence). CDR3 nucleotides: TGCAGTGCTAGAGATCTCGAGATAGGAACAGATACGCAGTATTTT. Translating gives CSARDLEIGTDTQYF.

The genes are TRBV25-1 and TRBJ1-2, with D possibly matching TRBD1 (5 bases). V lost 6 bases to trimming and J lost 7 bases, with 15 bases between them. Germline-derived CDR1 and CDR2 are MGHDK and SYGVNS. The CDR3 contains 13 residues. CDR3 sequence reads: CASRKGEWAGYTF. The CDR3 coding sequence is TGTGCCAGCAGAAAAGGGGAATGGGCTGGCTACACCTTC.

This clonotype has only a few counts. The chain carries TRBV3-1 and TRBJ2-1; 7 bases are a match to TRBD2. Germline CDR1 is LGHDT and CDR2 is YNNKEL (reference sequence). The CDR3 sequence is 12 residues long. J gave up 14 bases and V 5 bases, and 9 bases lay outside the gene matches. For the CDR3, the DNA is TGTGCCAGCAGCTCCCTTGCGGGGGAGGAGTTCTTC. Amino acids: CASSSLAGEEFF.

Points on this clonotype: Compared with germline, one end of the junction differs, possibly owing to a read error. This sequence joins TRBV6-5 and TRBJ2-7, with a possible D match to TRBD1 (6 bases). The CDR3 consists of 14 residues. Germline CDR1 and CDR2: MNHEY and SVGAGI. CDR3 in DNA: TGTGCCAGCAGACAGGGTTCAGCCTCCTCCGAGCAGTACTTC. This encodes CASRQGSASSEQYF.

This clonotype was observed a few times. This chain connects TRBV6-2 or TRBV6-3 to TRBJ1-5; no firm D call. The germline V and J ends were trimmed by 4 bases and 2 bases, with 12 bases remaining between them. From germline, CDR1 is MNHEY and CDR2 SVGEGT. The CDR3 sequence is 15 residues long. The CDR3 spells CASSLIWNGNQPQHF. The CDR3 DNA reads TGTGCCAGCAGTTTAATCTGGAACGGCAATCAGCCCCAGCATTTT.

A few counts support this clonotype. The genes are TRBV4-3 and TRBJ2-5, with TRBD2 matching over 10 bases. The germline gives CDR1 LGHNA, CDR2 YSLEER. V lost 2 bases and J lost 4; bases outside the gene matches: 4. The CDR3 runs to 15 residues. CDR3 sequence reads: CASSQLSGGVETQYF. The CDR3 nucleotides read TGCGCCAGCAGCCAACTCAGCGGGGGGGTAGAGACCCAGTACTTC.

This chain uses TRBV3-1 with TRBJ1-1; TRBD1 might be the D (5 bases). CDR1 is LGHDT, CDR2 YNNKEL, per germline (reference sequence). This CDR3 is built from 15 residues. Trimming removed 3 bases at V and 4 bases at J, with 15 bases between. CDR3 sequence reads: CASSHQLSGVTEAFF. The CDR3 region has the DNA TGTGCCAGCAGCCACCAATTGTCGGGGGTCACTGAAGCTTTCTTT.

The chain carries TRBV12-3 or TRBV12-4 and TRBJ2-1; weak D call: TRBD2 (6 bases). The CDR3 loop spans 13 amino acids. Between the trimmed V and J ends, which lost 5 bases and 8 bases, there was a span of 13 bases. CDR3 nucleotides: TGTGCCAGCAGTGAGGAGGGCCGGGATGAGCAGTTCTTC. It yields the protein CASSEEGRDEQFF.

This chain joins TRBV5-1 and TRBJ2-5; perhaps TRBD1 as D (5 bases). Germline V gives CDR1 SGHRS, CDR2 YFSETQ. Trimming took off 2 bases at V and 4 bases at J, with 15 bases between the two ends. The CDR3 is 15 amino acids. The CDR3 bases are TGCGCCAGCAGCTTTCTGGGGCCCTCGGTAGAGACCCAGTACTTC. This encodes CASSFLGPSVETQYF. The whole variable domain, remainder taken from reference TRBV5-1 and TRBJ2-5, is KAGVTQTPRYLIKTRGQQVTLSCSPISGHRSVSWYQQTPGQGLQFLFEYFSETQRNKGNFPGRFSGRQFSNSRSEMNVSTLELGDSALYLCASSFLGPSVETQYFGPGTRLLVL.

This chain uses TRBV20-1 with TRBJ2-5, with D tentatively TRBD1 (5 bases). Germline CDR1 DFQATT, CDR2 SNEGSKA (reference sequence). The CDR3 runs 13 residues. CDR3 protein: CSPLGHSGETQYF. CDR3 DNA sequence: TGCAGCCCCCTCGGACATTCCGGGGAGACCCAGTACTTC.

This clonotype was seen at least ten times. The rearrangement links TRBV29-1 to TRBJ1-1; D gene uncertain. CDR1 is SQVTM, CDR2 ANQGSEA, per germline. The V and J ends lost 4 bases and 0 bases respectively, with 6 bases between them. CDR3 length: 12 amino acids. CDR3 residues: CSVGWLNTEAFF. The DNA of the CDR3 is TGCAGCGTTGGCTGGCTGAACACTGAAGCTTTCTTT.

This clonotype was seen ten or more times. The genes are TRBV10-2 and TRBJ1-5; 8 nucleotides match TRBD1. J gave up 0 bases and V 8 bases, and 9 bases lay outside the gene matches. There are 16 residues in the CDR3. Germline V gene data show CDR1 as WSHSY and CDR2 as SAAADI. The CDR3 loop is CASGAGGPYSNQPQHF. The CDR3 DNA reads TGCGCCAGCGGGGCAGGGGGCCCATATAGCAATCAGCCCCAGCATTTT.

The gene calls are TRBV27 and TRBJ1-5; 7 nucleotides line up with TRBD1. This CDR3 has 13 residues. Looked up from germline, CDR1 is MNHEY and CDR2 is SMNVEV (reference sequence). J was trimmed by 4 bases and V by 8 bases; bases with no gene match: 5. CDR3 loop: CASGDSINQPQHF. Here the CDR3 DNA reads TGTGCCAGCGGGGACAGCATTAATCAGCCCCAGCATTTT.